Reported below is one T cell receptor (beta chain). Each TCR library consumed around 3.5 ug of total RNA. UMIs were attached via template switching, each with a 6-nucleotide sample barcode. TCRdb processed the 5' RACE reads again and assigns one entry to each CDR3 protein, with no DNA. In total, the table holds more than 300,000 distinct CDR3 sequences. The sample belongs to a study of monozygotic twins with inflammatory bowel disease. Someone took an approximately 2.3 ml blood sample from each of the donors. Material: blood. The sequence derives from a human donor with ulcerative colitis or Crohn's disease, or a healthy co-twin of an affected twin (not recorded which).

The CDR3 sequence: CSAERRAIYNEQFF. The chain employs TRBV20-1 and TRBJ2-1; absent DNA, TCRdb's TRBD2 call cannot be checked. The CDR3 has 14 amino acids. The V gene's germline CDR1 is DFQATT and CDR2 SNEGSKA (reference sequence).